Listed here are 27 T cell receptor beta chains from one sample, sequenced in a study of T cells after yellow fever vaccination (dated by TCRdb to between 2018 and 2021). Receptors were amplified or captured by 5' RACE. Reads for this sample came from an Illumina HiSeq 2500. TCRdb passed the public sequencing reads through fastp at Q25 and MiXCR, retaining productive beta sequences. Every distinct CDR3 protein forms one entry, paired with its most common genes and DNA. Within this sample are roughly 300,000 distinct CDR3 sequences, with about 6.6% of them counted one time only. Jointly, the top ten make up over 15% of the sample. The treatment or condition label, as the study defines it: live attenuated yellow fever vaccine strain. Sequences were derived from PBMCs, sampled around 45 days after the first yellow fever vaccination. The source of these receptors is a man aged 18-30 years who received the YFV17D yellow fever vaccine.

This chain connects TRBV7-2 to TRBJ2-7; TRBD1 is a possible D gene (6 bases). The V gene lost 3 bases and the J gene lost 0 bases, with 12 bases spanning the gap. Germline V lookup: CDR1 SGHTA, CDR2 FQGNSA. CDR3 length equals 15 residues. CDR3: CASSFYQGLSYEQYF. DNA of the CDR3: TGTGCCAGCAGCTTTTATCAGGGGCTCTCCTACGAGCAGTACTTC.

In this sample, this clonotype turned up many times. The chain combines TRBV7-2 with TRBJ1-1, with 11 nucleotides matching TRBD1. The trim removed 2 bases at V and 11 bases at J, leaving 7 bases unmatched. CDR3 size: 14 residues. Per the germline V gene, CDR1 is SGHTA and CDR2 is FQGNSA. CDR3 amino acids: CASSLRDRGAEAFF. The DNA of the CDR3 is TGTGCCAGCAGCTTAAGGGACAGGGGGGCCGAGGCTTTCTTT. Variable domain in full (rest from reference TRBV7-2 and TRBJ1-1): GAGVSQSPSNKVTEKGKDVELRCDPISGHTALYWYRQSLGQGLEFLIYFQGNSAPDKSGLPSDRFSAERTGGSVSTLTIQRTQQEDSAVYLCASSLRDRGAEAFFGQGTRLTVV.

This clonotype appeared many times. The chain combines TRBV2 with TRBJ2-7, with a tentative D call TRBD2 (6 bases). Germline assignment: CDR1 SNHLY and CDR2 FYNNEI. Trimming took off 6 bases at V and 5 bases at J, with 14 bases between the two ends. The length of the CDR3 is 13 residues. The CDR3, as DNA: TGTGCCAGCAGGTTCGGGGGAGTCCACGAGCAGTACTTC. It specifies CASRFGGVHEQYF.

V is TRBV7-2 and J is TRBJ2-7, with a possible D match to TRBD2 (6 bases). The CDR3 loop spans 13 amino acids. Germline V gene lookup returns CDR1 SGHTA and CDR2 FQGNSA. Trimming stripped 3 bases from V and 4 bases from J, with 10 bases between. Here the CDR3 DNA reads TGTGCCAGCAGCTTGGCAGGGACTTACGAGCAGTACGTC. Protein sequence: CASSLAGTYEQYV.

CDR3 nucleotide sequence: TGCGCCAGCAGCCAAGAAGTGACCGGGGAGCTGTTTTTT. Translated: CASSQEVTGELFF. The J gene is TRBJ2-2, the V gene TRBV4-3, with unresolved D. V was clipped by 0 bases and J by 5 bases, with 4 bases between them. The CDR3 is 13 amino acids. Germline CDR1 is LGHNA and CDR2 is YSLEER.

The chain links TRBV15 to TRBJ2-3, with D possibly TRBD2 on 7 matching bases. CDR1 is LNHNV and CDR2 is YYDKDF in the germline V gene (reference sequence). The CDR3 length is 19 residues. Trimming left V 3 bases short and J 3 bases short, with 25 bases between. The CDR3 DNA reads as TGTGCCACCAGCAGGTCGAGGCTTGGCGGGGGCTCCACGACAGATACGCAGTATTTT. This translates into CATSRSRLGGGSTTDTQYF.

This clonotype came up a few times. The chain links TRBV29-1 to TRBJ2-1; tentatively, D is TRBD1 (6 bases). Germline CDR1 is SQVTM and CDR2 is ANQGSEA. This CDR3 has 16 residues. Between the trimmed V and J ends, which lost 6 bases and 3 bases, there was a span of 21 bases. The CDR3: CSVRTGYAVGYNEQFF. In nucleotides, the CDR3 is TGCAGCGTACGAACAGGGTATGCGGTCGGCTACAATGAGCAGTTCTTC.

This clonotype was seen more than once but under ten times. The chain uses TRBV29-1 and TRBJ2-5; tentative D call: TRBD2 (5 bases). V was shortened by 2 bases and J by 2 bases, with 12 bases between the two germline ends. The length of the CDR3 is 14 residues. From germline, CDR1 is SQVTM and CDR2 ANQGSEA. This CDR3 reads CSVEPDAGQETQYF. The DNA for the CDR3 is TGCAGCGTTGAACCCGACGCGGGTCAAGAGACCCAGTACTTC.

The genes are TRBV6-2 or TRBV6-3 and TRBJ2-5, with TRBD1 matching 8 bases. The V and J ends lost 8 bases and 5 bases, in that order; junction bases with no gene match: 10. Germline V gene lookup returns CDR1 MNHEY and CDR2 SVGEGT. The CDR3 length is 14 residues. The CDR3 region is CASGPSGGRETQYF. The CDR3 nucleotides are TGTGCCAGCGGGCCCTCAGGGGGCCGGGAGACCCAGTACTTC.

The V gene is TRBV10-3, the J gene TRBJ2-5; 7 nucleotides align to TRBD1. J was trimmed by 3 bases and V by 9 bases; bases with no gene match: 4. In germline, CDR1 is ENHRY, CDR2 SYGVKD. The CDR3 is 12 amino acids. This chain's CDR3 is CAISDREETQYF. For the CDR3, the DNA is TGTGCCATTTCAGACAGGGAAGAGACCCAGTACTTC.

In regard to this clonotype: Being one base from a much bigger clone, this may be a read error. V is TRBV20-1 and J is TRBJ2-7; 7 positions match TRBD2. The CDR3 extends over 14 amino acids. Trimming took 4 bases from V and 5 from J; bases not matched to a gene: 11. The germline V gene encodes CDR1 DFQATT and CDR2 SNEGSKA (reference sequence). CDR3 coding DNA: TGCAGTGCTACGATAGCGGGTGGGCGGAACGAGCAGTACGTC. Residues: CSATIAGGRNEQYV.

Ten or more counts support this clonotype. This sequence joins TRBV5-1 and TRBJ1-2; D gene uncertain. V gave up 4 bases and J gave up 0 bases, with 10 bases separating them. The CDR3 is 14 amino acids. CDR1 SGHRS and CDR2 YFSETQ come from the germline V gene. The CDR3 protein is CASSQREANYGYTF. CDR3 DNA sequence: TGCGCCAGCAGCCAGCGAGAAGCTAACTATGGCTACACCTTC.

The chain recombines TRBV20-1 with TRBJ2-5, with D hard to call. Germline lookup yields CDR1 DFQATT and CDR2 SNEGSKA (reference sequence). The length of the CDR3 is 12 residues. The V and J ends lost 6 bases and 5 bases respectively, with 13 bases between them. CDR3 nucleotides: TGCAGTGCCACCAACCAGGTGGAGACCCAGTACTTC. It specifies CSATNQVETQYF.

Ten or more counts support this clonotype. The chain employs TRBV10-3 and TRBJ2-7, with D possibly matching TRBD1 (5 bases). CDR1 and CDR2 (germline): ENHRY, SYGVKD. The CDR3 sequence is 16 residues long. The V gene lost 0 bases and the J gene lost 0 bases, with 12 bases spanning the gap. In DNA form, the CDR3 reads TGTGCCATCAGTGAGTCGGCGCGCAGGGCCTCCTACGAGCAGTACTTC. Translated: CAISESARRASYEQYF.

The CDR3 region has the DNA TGCAGTGCTAGGGACCCTCGGGATCCGGGCTACACCTTC. This translates into CSARDPRDPGYTF. V usage is TRBV20-1 and J usage is TRBJ1-2; the D is unclear. The CDR3 is made up of 13 amino acids. Germline CDR1 is DFQATT and CDR2 is SNEGSKA (reference sequence). V lost 3 bases and J 8 bases, leaving 16 bases between the germline ends.

This chain uses TRBV28 with TRBJ1-5; D is unresolved. V gave up 1 base and J gave up 4 bases, with 8 bases separating them. This CDR3 region has 14 residues. CDR1 MDHEN and CDR2 SYDVKM come from the germline V gene. CDR3 loop: CASSLLPGNQPQHF. CDR3 sequence (DNA): TGTGCCAGCAGTTTATTACCGGGGAATCAGCCCCAGCATTTT.

The chain links TRBV6-1 to TRBJ1-2; D is ambiguous. CDR1 is MNHNS and CDR2 is SASEGT in the germline V gene. V was pared by 7 bases and J by 10 bases, with 10 bases between. The CDR3 is 10 amino acids. CDR3 bases: TGTGCCAGCAAACATGAACACTACACCTTC. It yields the protein CASKHEHYTF.

The V and J genes are TRBV6-6 and TRBJ1-1, with a possible D match to TRBD1 (5 bases). The CDR3 is made up of 13 amino acids. The germline V gene encodes CDR1 MNHNY and CDR2 SVGAGI (reference sequence). The V end was cut by 10 bases, the J end by 0 bases, with 12 bases between. The CDR3 is CATQGYMNTEAFF. Here the CDR3 DNA reads TGTGCCACCCAGGGCTATATGAACACTGAAGCTTTCTTT.

The chain couples TRBV29-1 to TRBJ2-7, with 7 positions matching TRBD1. Germline CDR1 and CDR2: SQVTM and ANQGSEA. This CDR3 spans 13 amino acids. The trim removed 1 base at V and 3 bases at J, leaving 3 bases unmatched. The CDR3 nucleotides read TGCAGCGTTGAAGGCTGGGACAGCTACGAGCAGTACTTC. The encoded protein is CSVEGWDSYEQYF.

The sample holds a few counts of this clonotype. V gene TRBV20-1 combines with J gene TRBJ2-7; D is unclear. CDR3 size: 13 residues. Trimming removed 3 bases from V and 0 bases from J, with 9 bases in between. CDR1 is DFQATT, CDR2 SNEGSKA, per germline (reference sequence). The CDR3 loop reads CSARGGFSYEQYV. In nucleotides, the CDR3 is TGCAGTGCTAGGGGTGGATTCTCCTACGAGCAGTACGTC.

Ten or more counts support this clonotype. The J gene is TRBJ2-4, the V gene TRBV6-2 or TRBV6-3; 9 nucleotides align to TRBD2. V lost 8 bases to trimming and J lost 9 bases; unmatched junction nucleotides: 8. CDR3 size: 13 residues. The germline CDR1 and CDR2 sequences are MNHEY and SVGEGT. CDR3 sequence reads: CASFEAGGRIQYF. CDR3 coding DNA: TGTGCCAGCTTCGAGGCGGGGGGGCGCATTCAGTACTTC.

This sequence joins TRBV25-1 and TRBJ1-6; D gene uncertain. Per the germline V gene, CDR1 is MGHDK and CDR2 is SYGVNS. The CDR3 covers 16 residues. Trimming pared 5 bases from V and 4 bases from J, leaving 15 bases between. CDR3 coding DNA: TGTGCCAGCAGTCCTTCCCGGGTGACATATAATTCACCCCTCCACTTT. This translates into CASSPSRVTYNSPLHF.

CDR3 residues: CAISDTPNTEAFF. The CDR3 DNA is TGTGCCATCAGTGACACCCCGAACACTGAAGCTTTCTTT. The V gene is TRBV10-3, the J gene TRBJ1-1; D is unclear. This CDR3 spans 13 amino acids. In germline, CDR1 is ENHRY, CDR2 SYGVKD. Trimming took off 3 bases at V and 1 base at J, with 6 bases between the two ends.

In its sample, this clonotype was seen many times. V usage is TRBV5-1 and J usage is TRBJ1-2, with D possibly matching TRBD1 (5 bases). The CDR3 length is 15 residues. V was pared by 0 bases and J by 2 bases, with 11 bases between. Per germline, CDR1 SGHRS and CDR2 YFSETQ. CDR3 sequence: CASSLEIGGNYGYTF. CDR3 DNA sequence: TGCGCCAGCAGCTTGGAGATTGGGGGGAACTATGGCTACACCTTC.

The rearrangement uses TRBV2 and TRBJ2-1, with 11 bases lining up with TRBD2. With V trimmed by 1 base and J by 7 bases, 6 bases remained unmatched. Germline assignment: CDR1 SNHLY and CDR2 FYNNEI. The CDR3 has 16 residues. The chain's CDR3 is CASSEGSGGGRNEQFF. DNA for the CDR3: TGTGCCAGCAGTGAAGGTAGCGGGGGGGGAAGGAATGAGCAGTTCTTC.

This clonotype came up many times. V gene TRBV27 combines with J gene TRBJ1-1; tentatively, D is TRBD1 (5 bases). Germline V CDR1 and CDR2: MNHEY, SMNVEV (reference sequence). The CDR3 is 15 residues long. V dropped 1 base and J dropped 0 bases, with 9 bases sitting between them. The CDR3 here is CASSLLGAMNTEAFF. The CDR3 bases are TGTGCCAGCAGTTTATTAGGGGCCATGAACACTGAAGCTTTCTTT.

This clonotype occurred a few times. The gene calls are TRBV12-3 or TRBV12-4 and TRBJ2-1; D ambiguous. The CDR3 totals 23 residues. Trimming removed 3 bases at V and 1 base at J, with 34 bases between. The CDR3 DNA is TGTGCCAGCAGTTTTTTATTGGCTTGGGGTAATCGGAACAGCTCTCCTTCCTACAATGAGCAGTTCTTC. Translated, it gives CASSFLLAWGNRNSSPSYNEQFF.